The T cell receptor (beta chain) described here comes from a study of blood T cell repertoires in COVID-19. Authors' processing steps: Estimation of nucleated cell counts was performed using reference gene primer amplification. Only in-frame clones appear in the TCRdb table, and some are missing; sequencing was by immunoSEQ multiplex PCR. That table furnishes V, J and clone size, whereas the DNA furnished D and trimming. Here the sample spans more than 80,000 clones, about 87% being singletons. This clone has more than one count but fewer than ten. The receptor was derived from a man in his forties with acute or convalescent COVID-19. Sample: peripheral blood.

CDR3 nucleotides: TGCAGCGCCGCCTCGGGAAACACCTATGGCTACACCTTC. Translating gives CSAASGNTYGYTF. The V call is TRBV29-1, the J call TRBJ1-2; no definite D call. Germline lookup yields CDR1 SQVTM and CDR2 ANQGSEA. Between the trimmed V and J ends, which lost 7 bases and 4 bases, there was a span of 16 bases. This CDR3 contains 13 residues.